This T cell receptor beta chain was recovered during a study of T cells in localized non-small cell lung cancer. Some clones are missing from TCRdb's copy, which holds only in-frame ones; the method was immunoSEQ multiplex PCR. The sample records some 33,000 clones, around 93% being singletons. The CDR3 length is 15 residues. Losses at the gene ends were 0 bases for V and 1 base for J; bases not matched to a gene: 2. In germline, CDR1 is SGDLS, CDR2 YYNGEE. The source material was PBMCs, sampled before any cancer treatment. This receptor was taken from a man aged 35 to 69 with stage II lung adenocarcinoma. This sequence joins TRBV9 and TRBJ2-5; 8 bases align to TRBD2. The CDR3 loop is CASSVASGRQETQYF. The CDR3 DNA reads TGTGCCAGCAGCGTAGCTAGCGGGCGCCAAGAGACCCAGTACTTC.